The 15 T cell receptor beta chains below were found in one sample sequenced in a study of blood T cell repertoires in COVID-19. This table comes from immunoSEQ multiplex PCR, and its TCRdb copy is limited to in-frame clones, with some not included. The sample yields about 260,000 clones, roughly 86% seen once. Sequencing input: peripheral blood. Source of these receptors: a woman in her fifties or sixties with COVID-19, enrolled during active disease.

This chain connects TRBV18 to TRBJ2-1; a weak D match, TRBD2 (5 bases). Trimming cost V 2 bases and J 9 bases, with 11 bases left between them. The CDR3 has 13 amino acids. Per germline, CDR1 KGHSH and CDR2 LQKENI. This chain's CDR3 is CASSPSTSSEQFF. In DNA form, the CDR3 reads TGTGCCAGCTCACCAAGTACTAGTTCTGAGCAGTTCTTC.

V gene TRBV19 combines with J gene TRBJ2-2, with 7 positions matching TRBD2. The CDR3 extends over 16 amino acids. J was trimmed by 2 bases and V by 6 bases; bases with no gene match: 9. Germline V gives CDR1 LNHDA, CDR2 SQIVND (reference sequence). In DNA, the CDR3 is TGTGCCAGTAGGCCTCATACTAGCGATAACACCGGGGAGCTGTTTTTT. It encodes CASRPHTSDNTGELFF.

The chain recombines TRBV3-1 (or the pseudogene TRBV3-2) with TRBJ1-1; D is possibly TRBD1 (6 bases). Germline loops: CDR1 LGHDT, CDR2 YNNKEL (reference sequence). This CDR3 spans 15 amino acids. V lost 4 bases to trimming and J lost 11 bases, with 23 bases between them. In DNA, the CDR3 is TGTGCCAGCAGCCCGTCGACAGGCTCTAGTAAATTGGCTTTCTTT. Translated, it gives CASSPSTGSSKLAFF.

This sequence joins TRBV28 and TRBJ2-1, with D possibly TRBD1 on 5 matching bases. CDR1 MDHEN and CDR2 SYDVKM come from the germline V gene. The CDR3 extends over 15 amino acids. V shed 5 bases and J shed 8 bases, with 19 bases lying between them. The CDR3 reads CASSPRTPRVDEQFF. For the CDR3, the DNA is TGTGCCAGCAGTCCGAGAACTCCCAGGGTGGATGAGCAGTTCTTC.

The CDR3 DNA sequence: TGCGCCAGCAGTGAGTCGGTTGCAGGGGGTAACACTGAAGCTTTCTTT. It is translated as CASSESVAGGNTEAFF. The chain uses TRBV10-1 and TRBJ1-1, with 7 bases that match TRBD1. The length of the CDR3 is 16 residues. V shed 0 bases and J 2 bases; nucleotides not matched to a gene: 6. The V gene's germline CDR1 is WNHNN and CDR2 SYGVQD (reference sequence).

The chain employs TRBV7-8 and TRBJ2-5, with D maybe TRBD2 (5 bases). Germline lookup yields CDR1 SGHVS and CDR2 FQNEAQ. The CDR3 runs 13 residues. Deletions cut 5 bases from V and 3 bases from J, with 10 bases between. For the CDR3, the DNA is TGTGCCAGCAGCCCGTCGGGAAAAGAGACCCAGTACTTC. This translates into CASSPSGKETQYF.

V usage is TRBV24-1 and J usage is TRBJ2-1, with 11 bases fitting TRBD2. This CDR3 has 17 amino acids. The J segment lost 7 bases and the V segment lost 3 bases, leaving 10 bases of the junction unmatched. The germline CDR1 and CDR2 sequences are KGHDR and SFDVKD. The CDR3 nucleotides are TGTGCCACCAGTGATGGACCCTTAGCGGGAGGGAAGAATGAGCAGTTCTTC. It encodes CATSDGPLAGGKNEQFF.

Of note for this clone: Other DNA sequences of this sample code for an identical CDR3. The CDR3: CASSIGGRTSNYGYTF. CDR3 bases: TGTGCCAGTAGTATCGGTGGCAGGACATCTAACTATGGCTACACCTTC. J is TRBJ1-2 and V is TRBV19, with D possibly being TRBD1 (5 bases). Trimming took 3 bases from V and 0 from J, leaving 14 bases between them. This CDR3 comprises 16 residues. Germline values: CDR1 LNHDA, CDR2 SQIVND (reference sequence).

The count of this clone is one. The chain links TRBV7-2 to TRBJ1-4, with D possibly matching TRBD1 (6 bases). Germline V lookup: CDR1 SGHTA, CDR2 FQGNSA. The CDR3 length is 16 residues. Trimming took off 1 base at V and 2 bases at J, with 11 bases between the two ends. CDR3 DNA: TGTGCCAGCAGCTTAGAACAGGGTGTTACTAATGAAAAACTGTTTTTT. It specifies CASSLEQGVTNEKLFF.

J is TRBJ2-3 and V is TRBV7-3; 11 nucleotides agree with TRBD2. Germline loops: CDR1 SGHTA, CDR2 FQGTGA. Trimming removed 4 bases from V and 2 bases from J; junction bases left unmatched: 5. CDR3 length: 16 amino acids. The CDR3 coding sequence is TGTGCCAGCAGCTCAGGGACTAGCGGAAACACAGATACGCAGTATTTT. It encodes CASSSGTSGNTDTQYF.

The chain employs TRBV12-5 and TRBJ1-1; 9 bases match TRBD1. Germline V lookup: CDR1 LGHNT, CDR2 FRNRAP. This CDR3 contains 13 residues. J was trimmed by 4 bases and V by 6 bases; bases with no gene match: 3. The CDR3 loop reads CASGLQGATEAFF. The CDR3, as DNA: TGTGCTAGTGGGTTACAGGGGGCCACTGAAGCTTTCTTT.

This clone was counted a single time. The chain has TRBV28 and TRBJ1-6; D uncertain. Trimming shortened V by 4 bases and J by 7 bases, and 14 bases separated the two germline ends. The CDR3 is made up of 15 amino acids. Germline V gives CDR1 MDHEN, CDR2 SYDVKM. In DNA, the CDR3 is TGTGCCAGCAGTTCGTCCCGAGGCCAAAATTCACCCCTCCACTTT. This codes for CASSSSRGQNSPLHF.

The chain employs TRBV5-4 and TRBJ1-1; tentative D call: TRBD1 (5 bases). Germline CDR1 SGHNT, CDR2 YYREEE (reference sequence). Trimming left V 4 bases short and J 4 bases short, with 17 bases between. CDR3 size: 15 residues. CDR3 in amino acids: CASSGGTRVSTEAFF. The CDR3 nucleotides read TGTGCCAGCAGCGGGGGGACCCGAGTGTCCACTGAAGCTTTCTTT. Full variable domain (missing parts from reference TRBV5-4 and TRBJ1-1): ETGVTQSPTHLIKTRGQQVTLRCSSQSGHNTVSWYQQALGQGPQFIFQYYREEENGRGNFPPRFSGLQFPNYSSELNVNALELDDSALYLCASSGGTRVSTEAFFGQGTRLTVV.

This chain joins TRBV7-8 and TRBJ1-1, with D possibly TRBD1 on 5 matching bases. Germline assignment: CDR1 SGHVS and CDR2 FQNEAQ. This CDR3 spans 15 amino acids. Trimming pared 1 base from V and 0 bases from J, leaving 9 bases between. The CDR3 sequence: CASSLVGGVNTEAFF. The CDR3 nucleotides are TGTGCCAGCAGCTTAGTGGGGGGGGTGAACACTGAAGCTTTCTTT.

This sequence joins TRBV25-1 and TRBJ2-1, with 8 bases matching TRBD2. Germline V gives CDR1 MGHDK, CDR2 SYGVNS. J lost 10 bases, V lost 3 bases, and 11 bases had no gene match. There are 15 residues in the CDR3. CDR3 bases: TGTGCCAGCAGTGACCCGAGGGGACTAGGTAAGGAGCAGTTCTTC. Translated: CASSDPRGLGKEQFF.